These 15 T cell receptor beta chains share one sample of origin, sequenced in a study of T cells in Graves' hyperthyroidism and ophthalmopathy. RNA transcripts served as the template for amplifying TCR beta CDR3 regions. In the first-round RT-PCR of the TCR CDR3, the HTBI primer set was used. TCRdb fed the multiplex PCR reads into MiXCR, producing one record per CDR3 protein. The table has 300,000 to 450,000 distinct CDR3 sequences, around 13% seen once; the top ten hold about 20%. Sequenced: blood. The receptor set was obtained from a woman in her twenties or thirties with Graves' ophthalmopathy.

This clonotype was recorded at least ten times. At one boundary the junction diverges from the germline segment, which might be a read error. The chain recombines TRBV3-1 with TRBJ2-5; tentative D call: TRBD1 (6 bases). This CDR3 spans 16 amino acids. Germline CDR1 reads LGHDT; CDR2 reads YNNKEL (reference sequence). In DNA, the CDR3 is TGTGCCAGCAGCCAAGCACCGGGACAACAAAGAGAGTCCCAGTACTTC. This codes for CASSQAPGQQRESQYF.

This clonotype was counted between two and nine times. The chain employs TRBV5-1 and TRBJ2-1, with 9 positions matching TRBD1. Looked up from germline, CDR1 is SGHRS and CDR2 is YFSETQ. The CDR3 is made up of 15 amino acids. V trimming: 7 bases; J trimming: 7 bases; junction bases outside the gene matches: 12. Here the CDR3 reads CASGDTGGWRNEQFF. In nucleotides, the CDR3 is TGCGCCAGCGGCGACACAGGGGGCTGGCGAAATGAGCAGTTCTTC.

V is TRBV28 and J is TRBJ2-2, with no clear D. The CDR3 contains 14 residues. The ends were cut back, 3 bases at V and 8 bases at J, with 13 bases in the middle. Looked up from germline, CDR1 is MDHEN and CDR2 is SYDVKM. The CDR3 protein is CASSFLKGLGELFF. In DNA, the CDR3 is TGTGCCAGCAGTTTTCTGAAGGGTTTGGGGGAGCTGTTTTTT. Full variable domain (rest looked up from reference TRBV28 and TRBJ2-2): DVKVTQSSRYLVKRTGEKVFLECVQDMDHENMFWYRQDPGLGLRLIYFSYDVKMKEKGDIPEGYSVSREKKERFSLILESASTNQTSMYLCASSFLKGLGELFFGEGSRLTVL.

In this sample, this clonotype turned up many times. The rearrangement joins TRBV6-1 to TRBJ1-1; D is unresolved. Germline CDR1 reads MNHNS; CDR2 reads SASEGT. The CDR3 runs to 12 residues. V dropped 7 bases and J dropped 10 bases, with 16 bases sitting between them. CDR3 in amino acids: CASIQTFPIAFF. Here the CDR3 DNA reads TGTGCCAGCATTCAGACATTTCCAATAGCTTTCTTT.

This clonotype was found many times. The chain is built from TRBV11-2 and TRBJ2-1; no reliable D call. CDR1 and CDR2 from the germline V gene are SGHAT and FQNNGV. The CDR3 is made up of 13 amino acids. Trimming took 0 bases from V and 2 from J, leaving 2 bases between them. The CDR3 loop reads CASSLEPYNEQFF. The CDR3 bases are TGTGCCAGCAGCTTAGAACCCTACAATGAGCAGTTCTTC. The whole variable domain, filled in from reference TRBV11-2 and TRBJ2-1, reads EAGVAQSPRYKIIEKRQSVAFWCNPISGHATLYWYQQILGQGPKLLIQFQNNGVVDDSQLPKDRFSAERLKGVDSTLKIQPAKLEDSAVYLCASSLEPYNEQFFGPGTRLTVL.

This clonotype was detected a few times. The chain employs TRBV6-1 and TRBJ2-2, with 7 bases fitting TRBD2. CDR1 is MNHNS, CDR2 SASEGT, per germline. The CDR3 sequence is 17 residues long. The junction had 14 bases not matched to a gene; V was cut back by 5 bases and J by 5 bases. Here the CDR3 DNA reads TGTGCCAGCAGTAGCCCCGAGACTAGCAAGTATACCGGGGAGCTGTTTTTT. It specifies CASSSPETSKYTGELFF.

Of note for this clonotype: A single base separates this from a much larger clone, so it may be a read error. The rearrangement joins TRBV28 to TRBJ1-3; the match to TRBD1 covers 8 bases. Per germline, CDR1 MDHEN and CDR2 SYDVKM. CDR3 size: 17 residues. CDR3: CASRLQGGSISGDTIYF. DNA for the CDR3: TGTGCCAGCAGATTACAGGGGGGATCGATTAGTGGAGACACCATATATTTT.

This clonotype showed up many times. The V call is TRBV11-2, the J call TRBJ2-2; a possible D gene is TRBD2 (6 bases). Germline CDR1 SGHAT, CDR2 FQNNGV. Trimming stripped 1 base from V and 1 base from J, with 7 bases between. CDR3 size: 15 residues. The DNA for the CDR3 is TGTGCCAGCAGCTTAGCGGGAGAGAACACCGGGGAGCTGTTTTTT. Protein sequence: CASSLAGENTGELFF.

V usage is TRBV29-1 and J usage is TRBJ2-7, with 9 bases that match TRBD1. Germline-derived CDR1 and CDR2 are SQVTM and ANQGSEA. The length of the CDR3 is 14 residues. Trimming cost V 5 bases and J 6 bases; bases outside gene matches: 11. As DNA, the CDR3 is TGCAGCGTTTGGTCTCTGGACAGGGGTTTCGAGCAGTACTTC. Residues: CSVWSLDRGFEQYF.

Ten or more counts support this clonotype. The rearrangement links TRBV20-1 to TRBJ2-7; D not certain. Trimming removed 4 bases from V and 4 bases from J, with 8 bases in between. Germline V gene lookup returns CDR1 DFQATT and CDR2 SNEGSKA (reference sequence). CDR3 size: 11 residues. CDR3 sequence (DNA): TGCAGTGCTACCCGACAATACGAGCAGTACTTC. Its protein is CSATRQYEQYF.

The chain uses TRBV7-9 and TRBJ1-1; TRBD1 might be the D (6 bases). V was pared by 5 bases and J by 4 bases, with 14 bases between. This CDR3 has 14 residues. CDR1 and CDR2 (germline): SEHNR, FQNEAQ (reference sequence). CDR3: CASSAPGVGTEAFF. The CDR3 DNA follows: TGTGCCAGCAGCGCGCCAGGGGTAGGCACTGAAGCTTTCTTT.

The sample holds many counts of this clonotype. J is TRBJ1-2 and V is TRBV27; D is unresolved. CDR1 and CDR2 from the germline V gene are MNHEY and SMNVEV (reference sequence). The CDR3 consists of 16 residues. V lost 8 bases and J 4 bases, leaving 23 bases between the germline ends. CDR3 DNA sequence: TGTGCCAGCTTACCCCAGAGGCAGGCACTAACCTATGGCTACACCTTC. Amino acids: CASLPQRQALTYGYTF.

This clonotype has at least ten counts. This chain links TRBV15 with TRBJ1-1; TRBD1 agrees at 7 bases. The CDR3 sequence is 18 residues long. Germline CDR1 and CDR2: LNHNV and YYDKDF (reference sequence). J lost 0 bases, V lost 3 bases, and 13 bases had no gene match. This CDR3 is CATSSLPSNRGMNTEAFF. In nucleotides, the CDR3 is TGTGCCACCAGCAGCCTACCGTCCAACAGGGGTATGAACACTGAAGCTTTCTTT. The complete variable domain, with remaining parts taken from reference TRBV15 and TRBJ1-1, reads DAMVIQNPRYQVTQFGKPVTLSCSQTLNHNVMYWYQQKSSQAPKLLFHYYDKDFNNEADTPDNFQSRRPNTSFCFLDIRSPGLGDTAMYLCATSSLPSNRGMNTEAFFGQGTRLTVV.

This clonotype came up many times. For the CDR3, the DNA is TGTGCCAGCAGTGAATACGGGAATTCACCCCTCCACTTT. This encodes CASSEYGNSPLHF. The chain joins TRBV2 to TRBJ1-6, with D unresolved. The CDR3 is 13 residues long. The V end lost 2 bases, the J end lost 7 bases, and 6 bases lay between the germline ends. Germline V gene sequence: CDR1 SNHLY, CDR2 FYNNEI.

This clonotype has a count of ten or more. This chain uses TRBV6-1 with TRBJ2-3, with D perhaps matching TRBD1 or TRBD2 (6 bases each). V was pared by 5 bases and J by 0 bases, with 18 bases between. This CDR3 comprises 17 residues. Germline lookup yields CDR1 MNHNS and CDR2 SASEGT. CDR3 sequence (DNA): TGTGCCAGCAGTTATAAAGGAGGGGGGTTGAGCACAGATACGCAGTATTTT. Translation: CASSYKGGGLSTDTQYF.